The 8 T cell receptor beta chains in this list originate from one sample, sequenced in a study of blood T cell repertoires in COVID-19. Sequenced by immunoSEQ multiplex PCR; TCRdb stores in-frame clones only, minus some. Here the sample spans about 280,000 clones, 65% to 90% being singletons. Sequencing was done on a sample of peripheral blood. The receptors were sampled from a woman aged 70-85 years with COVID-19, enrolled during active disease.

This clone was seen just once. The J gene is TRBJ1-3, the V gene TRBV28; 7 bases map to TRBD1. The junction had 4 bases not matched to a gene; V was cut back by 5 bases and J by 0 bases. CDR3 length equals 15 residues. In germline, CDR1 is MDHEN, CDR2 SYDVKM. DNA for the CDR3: TGTGCCAGCAGTGCCTGGGACAGCTCTGGAAACACCATATATTTT. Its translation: CASSAWDSSGNTIYF.

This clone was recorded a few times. CDR3 amino acids: CASSRTGAVGELFF. The CDR3 DNA sequence: TGCGCCAGCAGTAGGACAGGGGCCGTCGGGGAGCTGTTTTTT. This chain links TRBV10-1 with TRBJ2-2; 9 positions match TRBD1. Trimming took 5 bases from V and 7 from J; bases not matched to a gene: 5. This CDR3 has 14 amino acids. CDR1 and CDR2 (germline): WNHNN, SYGVQD (reference sequence).

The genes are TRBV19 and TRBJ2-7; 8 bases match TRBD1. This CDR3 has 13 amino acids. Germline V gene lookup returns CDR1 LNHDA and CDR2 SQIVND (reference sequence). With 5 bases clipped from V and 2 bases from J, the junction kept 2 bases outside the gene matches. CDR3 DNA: TGTGCCAGTAGTCAGACAGGGGCCTACGAGCAGTACTTC. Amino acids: CASSQTGAYEQYF.

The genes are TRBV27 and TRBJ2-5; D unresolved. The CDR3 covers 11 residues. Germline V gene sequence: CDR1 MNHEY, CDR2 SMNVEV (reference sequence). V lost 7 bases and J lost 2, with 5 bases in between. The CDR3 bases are TGTGCCAGCATTCCTCAAGAGACCCAGTACTTC. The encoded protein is CASIPQETQYF.

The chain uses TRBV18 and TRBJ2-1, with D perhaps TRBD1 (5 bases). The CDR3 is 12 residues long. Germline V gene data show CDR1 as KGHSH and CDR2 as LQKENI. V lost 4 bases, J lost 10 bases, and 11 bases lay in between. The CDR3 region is CASSLTGYEQFF. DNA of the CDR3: TGTGCCAGCTCACTCACAGGATACGAGCAGTTCTTC. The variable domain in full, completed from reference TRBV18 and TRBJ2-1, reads NAGVMQNPRHLVRRRGQEARLRCSPMKGHSHVYWYRQLPEEGLKFMVYLQKENIIDESGMPKERFSAEFPKEGPSILRIQQVVRGDSAAYFCASSLTGYEQFFGPGTRLTVL.

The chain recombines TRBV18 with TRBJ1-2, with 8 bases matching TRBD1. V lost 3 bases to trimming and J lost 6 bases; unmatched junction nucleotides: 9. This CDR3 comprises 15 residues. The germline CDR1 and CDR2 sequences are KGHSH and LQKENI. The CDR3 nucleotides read TGTGCCAGCTCACCGACAGGGGAGGTTATTGATGGCTACACCTTC. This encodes CASSPTGEVIDGYTF.

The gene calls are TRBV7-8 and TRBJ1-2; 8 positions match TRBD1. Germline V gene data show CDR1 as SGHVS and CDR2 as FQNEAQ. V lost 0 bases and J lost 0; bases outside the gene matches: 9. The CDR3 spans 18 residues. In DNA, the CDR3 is TGTGCCAGCAGCTTAGCCCAGGGGGCTCAAAAAGCTAACTATGGCTACACCTTC. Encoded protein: CASSLAQGAQKANYGYTF.

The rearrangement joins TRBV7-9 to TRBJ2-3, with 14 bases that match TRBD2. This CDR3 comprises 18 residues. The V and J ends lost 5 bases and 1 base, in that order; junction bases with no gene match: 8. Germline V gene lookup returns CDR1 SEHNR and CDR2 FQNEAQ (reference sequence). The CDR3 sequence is CASSLYRGLAGGTDTQYF. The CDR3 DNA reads TGTGCCAGCAGCCTCTATAGGGGACTAGCGGGGGGCACAGATACGCAGTATTTT.